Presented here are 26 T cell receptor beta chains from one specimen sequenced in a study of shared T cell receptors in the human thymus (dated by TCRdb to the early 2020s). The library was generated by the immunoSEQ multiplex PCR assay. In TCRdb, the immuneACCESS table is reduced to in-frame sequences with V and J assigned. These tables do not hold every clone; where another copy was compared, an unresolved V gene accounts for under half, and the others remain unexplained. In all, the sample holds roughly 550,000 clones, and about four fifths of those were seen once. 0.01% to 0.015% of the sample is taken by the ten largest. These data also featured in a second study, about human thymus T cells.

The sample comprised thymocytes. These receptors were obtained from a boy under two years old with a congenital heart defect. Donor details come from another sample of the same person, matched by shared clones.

The CDR3 coding sequence is TGTGCCTGGAGTGTACGTGGTAGCGGGAGGAAGGCAGATACGCAGTATTTT. Translating gives CAWSVRGSGRKADTQYF. The chain recombines TRBV30 with TRBJ2-3, with 10 nucleotides matching TRBD2. CDR3 length: 17 amino acids. V lost 0 bases and J lost 4; bases outside the gene matches: 10. CDR1 is GTSNPN, CDR2 SVGIG, per germline (reference sequence).

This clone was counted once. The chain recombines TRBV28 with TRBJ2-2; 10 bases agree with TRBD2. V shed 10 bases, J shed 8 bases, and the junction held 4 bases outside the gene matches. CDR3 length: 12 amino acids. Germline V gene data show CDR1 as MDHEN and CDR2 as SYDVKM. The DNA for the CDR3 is TGTGCCATCGGGACTAGCGTGGGGGAGCTGTTTTTT. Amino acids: CAIGTSVGELFF.

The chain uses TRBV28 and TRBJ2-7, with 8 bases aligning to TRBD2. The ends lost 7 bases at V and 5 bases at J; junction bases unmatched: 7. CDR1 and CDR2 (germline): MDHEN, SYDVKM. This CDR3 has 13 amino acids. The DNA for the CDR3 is TGTGCCAGCACGGTGAGCGGGAGTCACGAGCAGTACTTC. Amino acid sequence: CASTVSGSHEQYF.

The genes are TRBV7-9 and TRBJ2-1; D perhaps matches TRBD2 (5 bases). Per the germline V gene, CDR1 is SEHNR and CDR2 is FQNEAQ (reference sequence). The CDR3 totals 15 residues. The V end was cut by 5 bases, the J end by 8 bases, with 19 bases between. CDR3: CASSPLGVSGDEQFF. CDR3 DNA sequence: TGTGCCAGCAGCCCCCTGGGAGTGAGCGGCGATGAGCAGTTCTTC.

The CDR3 DNA reads TGTGCCAGCAGTGAAGACGGGGAGGATGAAAAACTGTTTTTT. Translating gives CASSEDGEDEKLFF. The chain recombines TRBV6-1 with TRBJ1-4; D is uncertain. V was pared by 1 base and J by 6 bases, with 9 bases between. In germline, CDR1 is MNHNS, CDR2 SASEGT. The CDR3 has 14 amino acids.

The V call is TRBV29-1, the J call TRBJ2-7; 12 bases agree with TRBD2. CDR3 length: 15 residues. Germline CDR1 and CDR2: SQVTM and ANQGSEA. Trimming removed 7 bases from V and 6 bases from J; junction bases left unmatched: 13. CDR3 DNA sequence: TGCAGCGCCGACCTACTAGCGGGAGGCTCGCGCGAGCAGTACTTC. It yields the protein CSADLLAGGSREQYF.

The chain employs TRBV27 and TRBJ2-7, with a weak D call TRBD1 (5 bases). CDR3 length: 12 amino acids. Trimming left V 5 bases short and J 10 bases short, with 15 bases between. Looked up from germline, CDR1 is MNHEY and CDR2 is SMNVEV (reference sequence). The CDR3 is CASSRAGSPQYF. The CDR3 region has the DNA TGTGCCAGCAGTAGGGCAGGGTCCCCTCAGTACTTC.

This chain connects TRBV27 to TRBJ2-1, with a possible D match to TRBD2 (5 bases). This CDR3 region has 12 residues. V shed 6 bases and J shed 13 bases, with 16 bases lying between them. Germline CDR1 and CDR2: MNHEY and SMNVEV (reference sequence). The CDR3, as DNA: TGTGCCAGCAGGAGGGCAGGTGGTTTCCAGTTCTTC. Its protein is CASRRAGGFQFF.

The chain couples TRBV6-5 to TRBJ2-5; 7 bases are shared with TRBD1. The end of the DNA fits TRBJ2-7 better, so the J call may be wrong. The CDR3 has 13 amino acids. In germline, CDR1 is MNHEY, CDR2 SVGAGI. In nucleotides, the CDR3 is TGTGCCAGCAGTCCAGGGACAGCCTACGAGCAGTACTTC. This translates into CASSPGTAYEQYF.

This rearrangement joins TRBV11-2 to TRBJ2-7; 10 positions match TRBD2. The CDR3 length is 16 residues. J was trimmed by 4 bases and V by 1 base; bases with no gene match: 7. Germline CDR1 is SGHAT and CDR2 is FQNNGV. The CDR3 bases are TGTGCCAGCAGCTTAGGGTCTCTAGCGGGAGTATACGAGCAGTACTTC. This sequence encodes CASSLGSLAGVYEQYF.

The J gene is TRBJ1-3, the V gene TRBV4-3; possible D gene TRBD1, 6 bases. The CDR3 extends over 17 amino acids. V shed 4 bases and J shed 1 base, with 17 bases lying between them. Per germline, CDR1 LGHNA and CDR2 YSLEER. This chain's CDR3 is CASSPGHRATSGNTIYF. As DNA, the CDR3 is TGCGCCAGCAGCCCCGGACACAGGGCGACTTCTGGAAACACCATATATTTT.

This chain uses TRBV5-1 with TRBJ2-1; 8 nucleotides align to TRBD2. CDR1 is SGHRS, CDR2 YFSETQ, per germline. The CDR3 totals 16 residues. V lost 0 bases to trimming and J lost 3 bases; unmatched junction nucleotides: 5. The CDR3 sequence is CASSLGGGGFYNEQFF. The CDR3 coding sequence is TGCGCCAGCAGCTTGGGGGGCGGGGGGTTCTACAATGAGCAGTTCTTC.

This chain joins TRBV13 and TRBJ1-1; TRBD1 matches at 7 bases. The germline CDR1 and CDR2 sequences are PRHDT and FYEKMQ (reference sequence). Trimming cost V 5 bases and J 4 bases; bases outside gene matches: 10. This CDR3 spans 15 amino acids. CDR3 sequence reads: CASSTSIQGTTEAFF. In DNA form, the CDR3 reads TGTGCCAGCAGCACCTCGATACAGGGGACCACTGAAGCTTTCTTT.

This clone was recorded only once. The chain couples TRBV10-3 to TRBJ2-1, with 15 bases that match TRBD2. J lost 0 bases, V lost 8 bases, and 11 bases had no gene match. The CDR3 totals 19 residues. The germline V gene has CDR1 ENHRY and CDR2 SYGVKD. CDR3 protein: CAIRGLAGGPSSSYNEQFF. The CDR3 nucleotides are TGTGCCATCCGGGGACTAGCGGGAGGTCCTTCGAGCTCCTACAATGAGCAGTTCTTC.

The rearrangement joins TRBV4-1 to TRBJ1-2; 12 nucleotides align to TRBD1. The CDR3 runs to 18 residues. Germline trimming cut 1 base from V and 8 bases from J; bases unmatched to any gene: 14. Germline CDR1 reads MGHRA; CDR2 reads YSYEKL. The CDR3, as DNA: TGCGCCAGCAGCCAAGTCCGGGACAGGGGGCTTAATATGTGCGGCTACACCTTC. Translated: CASSQVRDRGLNMCGYTF.

This chain's CDR3 is CASSQGEAGELFF. The CDR3 region has the DNA TGTGCCAGCAGCCAAGGTGAGGCCGGGGAGCTGTTTTTT. This chain links TRBV4-2 with TRBJ2-2, with unresolved D. The germline V gene encodes CDR1 LGHNA and CDR2 YNFKEQ. This CDR3 has 13 amino acids. V lost 1 base and J lost 6, with 6 bases in between.

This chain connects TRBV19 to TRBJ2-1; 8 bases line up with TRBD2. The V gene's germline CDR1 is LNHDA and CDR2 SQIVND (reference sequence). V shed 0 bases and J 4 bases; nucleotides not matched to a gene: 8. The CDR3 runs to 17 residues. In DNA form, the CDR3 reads TGTGCCAGTAGTATAGATCCTCTAGCGGGCCAGTACAATGAGCAGTTCTTC. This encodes CASSIDPLAGQYNEQFF.

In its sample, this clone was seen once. This chain's CDR3 is CASSLGKGAQPQHF. The CDR3 nucleotides are TGTGCCAGCAGCTTAGGTAAAGGGGCCCAGCCCCAGCATTTT. This chain uses TRBV7-8 with TRBJ1-5; perhaps TRBD1 as D (5 bases). The V gene's germline CDR1 is SGHVS and CDR2 FQNEAQ. V lost 1 base and J lost 7, with 11 bases in between. This CDR3 region has 14 residues. The full variable domain, its missing parts supplied by reference TRBV7-8 and TRBJ1-5, is GAGVSQSPRYKVAKRGQDVALRCDPISGHVSLFWYQQALGQGPEFLTYFQNEAQLDKSGLPSDRFFAERPEGSVSTLKIQRTQQEDSAVYLCASSLGKGAQPQHFGDGTRLSIL.

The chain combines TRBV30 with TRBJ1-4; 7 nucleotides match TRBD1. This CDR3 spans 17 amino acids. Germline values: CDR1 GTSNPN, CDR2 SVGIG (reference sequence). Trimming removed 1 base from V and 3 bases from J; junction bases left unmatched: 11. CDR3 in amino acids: CAWSATGPEGANEKLFF. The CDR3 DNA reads TGTGCCTGGAGTGCGACAGGGCCTGAGGGAGCTAATGAAAAACTGTTTTTT. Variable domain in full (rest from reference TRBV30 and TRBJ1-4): SQTIHQWPATLVQPVGSPLSLECTVEGTSNPNLYWYRQAAGRGLQLLFYSVGIGQISSEVPQNLSASRPQDRQFILSSKKLLLSDSGFYLCAWSATGPEGANEKLFFGSGTQLSVL.

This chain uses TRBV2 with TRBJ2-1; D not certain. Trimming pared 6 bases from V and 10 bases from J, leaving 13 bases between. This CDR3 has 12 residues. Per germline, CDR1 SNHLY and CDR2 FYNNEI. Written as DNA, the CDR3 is TGTGCCAGCAGATCCCCCGACGGGGAGCAGTTCTTC. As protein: CASRSPDGEQFF.

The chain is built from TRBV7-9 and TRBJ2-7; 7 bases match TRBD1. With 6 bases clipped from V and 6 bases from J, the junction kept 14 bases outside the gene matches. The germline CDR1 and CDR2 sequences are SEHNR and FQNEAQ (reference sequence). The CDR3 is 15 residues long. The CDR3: CASSQAGTAFTEQYF. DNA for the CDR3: TGTGCCAGCAGTCAAGCCGGGACAGCCTTCACCGAGCAGTACTTC.

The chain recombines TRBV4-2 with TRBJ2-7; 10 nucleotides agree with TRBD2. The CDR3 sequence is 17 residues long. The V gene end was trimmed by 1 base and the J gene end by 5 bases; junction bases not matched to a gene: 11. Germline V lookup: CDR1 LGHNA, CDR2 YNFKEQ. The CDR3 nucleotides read TGTGCCAGCAGCCAAGGCAGCGGGAGGGCCTACCCCCACGAGCAGTACTTC. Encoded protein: CASSQGSGRAYPHEQYF.

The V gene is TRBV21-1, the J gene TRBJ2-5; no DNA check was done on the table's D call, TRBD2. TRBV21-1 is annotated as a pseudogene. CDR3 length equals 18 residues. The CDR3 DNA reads TGTGCCAGCAGCAAAGAAGTCTGGGCGGGGTGGAAGGGAGAGACCCAGTACTTC. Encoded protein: CASSKEVWAGWKGETQYF.

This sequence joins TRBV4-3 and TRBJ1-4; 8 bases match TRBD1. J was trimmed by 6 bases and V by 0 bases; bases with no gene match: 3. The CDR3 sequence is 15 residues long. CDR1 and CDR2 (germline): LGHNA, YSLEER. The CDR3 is CASSQDRGRDEKLFF. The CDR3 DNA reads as TGCGCCAGCAGCCAAGACAGGGGGCGGGATGAAAAACTGTTTTTT.

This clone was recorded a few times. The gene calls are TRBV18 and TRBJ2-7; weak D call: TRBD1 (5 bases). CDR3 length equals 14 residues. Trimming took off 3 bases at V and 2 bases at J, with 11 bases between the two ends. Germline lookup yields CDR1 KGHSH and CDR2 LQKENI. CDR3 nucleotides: TGTGCCAGCTCACCCCACGACAGAGCCTACGAGCAGTACTTC. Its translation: CASSPHDRAYEQYF.

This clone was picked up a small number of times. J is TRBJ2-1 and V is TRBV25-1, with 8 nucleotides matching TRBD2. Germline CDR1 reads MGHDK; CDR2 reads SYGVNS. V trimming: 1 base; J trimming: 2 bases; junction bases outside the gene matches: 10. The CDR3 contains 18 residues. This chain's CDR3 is CASSESPLIAGTYNEQFF. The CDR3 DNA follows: TGTGCCAGCAGTGAATCCCCTTTAATAGCGGGAACCTACAATGAGCAGTTCTTC.